What follows describes a single T cell receptor beta chain. What it binds is unknown. The data are from a study of siplizumab effects on memory and regulatory T cells. Assays covered roughly 10^5 TCR templates per sample. Assay: immunoSEQ multiplex PCR; the TCRdb copy retains only in-frame clones and omits some. The sample yields under 100,000 clones, approximately 90% seen once. Study results and limitations: Researchers could not give a naive or memory phenotype to roughly 75-97% of proliferating CD4+ or CD8+ clones. The naive T cell population seemed more diverse than memory cells and seemed a major contributor to the alloresponse. With siplizumab, cumulative frequency of CD4+ memory-derived alloreactive sequences dropped significantly.

Germline V CDR1 and CDR2: SGHRS, YFSETQ. The ends lost 4 bases at V and 6 bases at J; junction bases unmatched: 3. CDR3 length: 12 amino acids. The TCR comes from a human donor in good health. This chain joins TRBV5-1 and TRBJ1-2, with 7 bases aligning to TRBD1. The sequenced sample consisted of Tregs sorted from blood. CDR3 DNA: TGCGCCAGCAGCCCCGGGACAGATGGCTACACCTTC. It translates to CASSPGTDGYTF.